Listed here are 2 T cell receptor beta chains from one sample, sequenced in a study of beta chain features in type 1 diabetes. Sequenced material consisted of expressed TCRB transcripts (all of the isolated RNA was reverse transcribed). Repertoires were generated with immunoSEQ multiplex PCR, while TCRdb's copy carries only in-frame clones and drops some. Of 400,000 or so clones in the sample, 9.6% were seen once. Findings of the study overall: Significant though moderate, a shortening of TCRB CDR3s appeared in all four CD4+ subsets of Type 1 diabetes patients.

These receptors' antigens are unknown. The material sequenced was central memory CD4+ T cells from blood. These receptors all stem from a man aged 25 to 45 with type 1 diabetes.

The chain combines TRBV10-3 with TRBJ2-7; D call uncertain. Germline V gene sequence: CDR1 ENHRY, CDR2 SYGVKD. The CDR3 sequence is 13 residues long. Trimming cost V 6 bases and J 2 bases, with 11 bases left between them. The CDR3 region has the DNA TGTGCCATCAGCGCCGCCCAGCCCTACGAGCAGTACTTC. Translated: CAISAAQPYEQYF.

At least ten counts were recorded for this clone. The rearrangement uses TRBV7-2 and TRBJ2-1; 8 positions match TRBD2. V shed 5 bases and J 5 bases; nucleotides not matched to a gene: 8. CDR1 and CDR2 (germline): SGHTA, FQGNSA. The CDR3 covers 15 residues. The CDR3 here is CASSPQLAEDNEQFF. Written as DNA, the CDR3 is TGTGCCAGCAGCCCCCAACTAGCGGAGGACAATGAGCAGTTCTTC.